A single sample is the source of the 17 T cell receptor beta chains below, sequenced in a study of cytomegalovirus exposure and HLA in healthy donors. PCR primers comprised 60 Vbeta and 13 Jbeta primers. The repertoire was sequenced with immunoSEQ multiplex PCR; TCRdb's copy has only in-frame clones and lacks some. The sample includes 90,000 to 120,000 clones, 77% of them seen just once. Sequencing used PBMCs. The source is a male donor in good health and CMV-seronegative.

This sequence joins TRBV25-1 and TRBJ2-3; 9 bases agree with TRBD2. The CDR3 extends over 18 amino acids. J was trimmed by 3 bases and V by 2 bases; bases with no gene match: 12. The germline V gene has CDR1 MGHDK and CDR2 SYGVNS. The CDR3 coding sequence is TGTGCCAGCAGTGAAAGGGGGATGGCGGGAGGGAAGACAGATACGCAGTATTTT. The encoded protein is CASSERGMAGGKTDTQYF.

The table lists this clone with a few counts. CDR3 amino acids: CASSLQGASFGYTF. The CDR3 coding sequence is TGTGCCAGCAGTTTACAGGGGGCCTCTTTTGGCTACACCTTC. V is TRBV27 and J is TRBJ1-2; TRBD1 matches 8 bases. The CDR3 is 14 residues long. Germline CDR1 is MNHEY and CDR2 is SMNVEV (reference sequence). Unmatched junction bases numbered 6, after V lost 2 bases and J lost 7 bases.

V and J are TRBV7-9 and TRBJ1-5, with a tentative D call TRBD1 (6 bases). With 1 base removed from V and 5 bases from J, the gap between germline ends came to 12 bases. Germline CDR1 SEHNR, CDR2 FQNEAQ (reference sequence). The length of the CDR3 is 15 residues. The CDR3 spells CASSLGDTNHQPQHF. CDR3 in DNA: TGTGCCAGCAGCTTAGGGGACACGAATCATCAGCCCCAGCATTTT.

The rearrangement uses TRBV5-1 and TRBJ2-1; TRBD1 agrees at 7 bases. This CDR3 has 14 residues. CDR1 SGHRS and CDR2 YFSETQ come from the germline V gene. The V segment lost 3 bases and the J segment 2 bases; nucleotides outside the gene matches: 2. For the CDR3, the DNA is TGCGCCAGCAGCTCGGGACAGACCTACAATGAGCAGTTCTTC. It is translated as CASSSGQTYNEQFF.

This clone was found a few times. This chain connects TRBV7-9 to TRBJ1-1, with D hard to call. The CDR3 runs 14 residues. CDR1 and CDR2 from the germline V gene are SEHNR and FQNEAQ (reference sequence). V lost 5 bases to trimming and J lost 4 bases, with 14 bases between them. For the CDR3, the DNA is TGTGCCAGCAGCCTCGGGGTAAGGGCCACTGAAGCTTTCTTT. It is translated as CASSLGVRATEAFF.

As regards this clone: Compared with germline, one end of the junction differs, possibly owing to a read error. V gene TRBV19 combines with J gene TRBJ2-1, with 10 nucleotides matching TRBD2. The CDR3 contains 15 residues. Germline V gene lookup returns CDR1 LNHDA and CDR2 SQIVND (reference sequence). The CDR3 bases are TGTGCCAGTAGTATAATCCAGCGGGAGGGCAATAAGCAGTTCTTC. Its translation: CASSIIQREGNKQFF.

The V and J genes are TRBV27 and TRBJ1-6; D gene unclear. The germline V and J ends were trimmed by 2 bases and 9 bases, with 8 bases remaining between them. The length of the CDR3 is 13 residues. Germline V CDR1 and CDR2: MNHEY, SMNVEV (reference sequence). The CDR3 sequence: CASSLGRGSPLHF. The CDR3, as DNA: TGTGCCAGCAGTTTAGGGAGAGGTTCACCCCTCCACTTT.

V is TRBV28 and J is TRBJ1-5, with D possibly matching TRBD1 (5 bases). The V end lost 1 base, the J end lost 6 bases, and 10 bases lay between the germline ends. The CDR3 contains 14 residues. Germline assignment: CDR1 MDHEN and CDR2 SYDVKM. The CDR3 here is CASSLFPTAQPQHF. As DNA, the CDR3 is TGTGCCAGCAGTTTATTCCCGACAGCTCAGCCCCAGCATTTT. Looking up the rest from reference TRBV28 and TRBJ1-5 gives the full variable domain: DVKVTQSSRYLVKRTGEKVFLECVQDMDHENMFWYRQDPGLGLRLIYFSYDVKMKEKGDIPEGYSVSREKKERFSLILESASTNQTSMYLCASSLFPTAQPQHFGDGTRLSIL.

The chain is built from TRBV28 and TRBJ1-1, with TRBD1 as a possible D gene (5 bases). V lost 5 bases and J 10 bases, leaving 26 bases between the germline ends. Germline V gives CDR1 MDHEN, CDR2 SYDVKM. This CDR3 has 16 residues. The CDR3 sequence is CASSPQAGPGFGGAFF. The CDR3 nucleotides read TGTGCCAGCAGTCCACAAGCGGGGCCTGGGTTTGGGGGAGCTTTCTTT.

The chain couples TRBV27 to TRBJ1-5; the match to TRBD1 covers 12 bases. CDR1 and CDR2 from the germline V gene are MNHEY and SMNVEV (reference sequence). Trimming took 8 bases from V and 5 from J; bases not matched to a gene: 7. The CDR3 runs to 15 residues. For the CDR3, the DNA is TGTGCCAGCTCTACCGGGACAGGGGGCGATCAGCCCCAGCATTTT. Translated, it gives CASSTGTGGDQPQHF.

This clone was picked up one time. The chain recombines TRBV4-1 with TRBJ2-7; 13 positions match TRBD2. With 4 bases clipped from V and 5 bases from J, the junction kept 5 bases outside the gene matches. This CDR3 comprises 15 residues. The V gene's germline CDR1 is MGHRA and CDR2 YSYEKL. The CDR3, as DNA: TGCGCCAGCAGCCGAGGGACTAGCGGGACTGACGAGCAGTACTTC. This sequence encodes CASSRGTSGTDEQYF.

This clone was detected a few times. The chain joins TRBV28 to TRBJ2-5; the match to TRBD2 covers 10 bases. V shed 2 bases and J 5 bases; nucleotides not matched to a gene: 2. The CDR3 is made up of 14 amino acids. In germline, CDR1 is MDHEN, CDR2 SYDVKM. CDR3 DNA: TGTGCCAGCAGTTTACTAGCGGGAGTGGAGACCCAGTACTTC. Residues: CASSLLAGVETQYF.

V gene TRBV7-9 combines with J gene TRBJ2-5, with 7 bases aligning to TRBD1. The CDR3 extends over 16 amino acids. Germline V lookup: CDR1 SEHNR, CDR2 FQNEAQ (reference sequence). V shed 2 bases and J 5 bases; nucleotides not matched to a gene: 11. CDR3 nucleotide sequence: TGTGCCAGCAGCTTATTTGACAGGGACACGCCGGAGACCCAGTACTTC. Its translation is CASSLFDRDTPETQYF.

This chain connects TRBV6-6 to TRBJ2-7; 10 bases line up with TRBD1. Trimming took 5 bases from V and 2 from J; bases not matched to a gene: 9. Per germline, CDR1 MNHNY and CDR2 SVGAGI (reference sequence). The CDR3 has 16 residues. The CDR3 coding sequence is TGTGCCAGCAGTCTCCCTTCGGGGACAGGGGCCTACGAGCAGTACTTC. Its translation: CASSLPSGTGAYEQYF.

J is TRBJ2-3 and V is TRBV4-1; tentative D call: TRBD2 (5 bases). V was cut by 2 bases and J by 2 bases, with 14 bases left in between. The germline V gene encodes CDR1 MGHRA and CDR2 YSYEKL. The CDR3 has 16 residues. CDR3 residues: CASSQKDSGYTDTQYF. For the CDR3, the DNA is TGCGCCAGCAGCCAAAAGGACTCCGGGTACACAGATACGCAGTATTTT.

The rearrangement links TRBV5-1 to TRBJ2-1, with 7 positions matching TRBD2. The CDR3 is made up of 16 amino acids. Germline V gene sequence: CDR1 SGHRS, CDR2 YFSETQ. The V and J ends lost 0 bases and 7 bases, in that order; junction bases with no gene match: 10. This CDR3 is CASSLAELALWNEQFF. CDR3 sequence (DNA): TGCGCCAGCAGCTTGGCCGAACTAGCGCTCTGGAATGAGCAGTTCTTC.

CDR3 sequence: CAISHRQSQETQYF. The CDR3 DNA follows: TGTGCCATCAGTCATAGACAGTCTCAAGAGACCCAGTACTTC. The chain combines TRBV10-3 with TRBJ2-5, with a tentative D call TRBD1 (5 bases). With 5 bases removed from V and 2 bases from J, the gap between germline ends came to 12 bases. The CDR3 runs to 14 residues. Per the germline V gene, CDR1 is ENHRY and CDR2 is SYGVKD.